This TCR beta chain comes out of a study of blood T cell repertoires in COVID-19. Turning to the study itself: T cells, B-cell-depleted T cells, or PBMCs provided the cDNA or gDNA that served as material.

In the authors' workflow: Estimation of nucleated cell counts relied on the amplification of reference gene primers. TCRdb's copy holds only in-frame clones and misses some; the assay was immunoSEQ multiplex PCR. V, J and clone size reflect that table, while D and trimming were determined from the DNA. The sample yields tens of thousands of clones, 92% seen once. This CDR3 region has 12 residues. Trimming pared 8 bases from V and 5 bases from J, leaving 11 bases between. The sequence came from a human donor in a cohort sampled during active COVID-19. V gene TRBV5-3 combines with J gene TRBJ1-3; D is possibly TRBD1 (5 bases). TRBV5-3 is annotated as an ORF whose role is uncertain. Sequenced material: peripheral blood. The CDR3 sequence: CAREGSRNTIYF. The CDR3, as DNA: TGTGCCAGGGAGGGGAGTAGAAACACCATATATTTT.